Listed below are T cell receptor beta chains from one sample, sequenced in a study of shared clonotypes between healthy human individuals. Assay used: immunoSEQ multiplex PCR; TCRdb lists only in-frame clones, some missing. Here the sample spans millions of clones, 90% to 95% being singletons. The sample taken for sequencing was naive CD4+ T cells sorted from blood. The origin of the receptors is a man aged 18 to 29 in good health. Both conserved end residues are part of each CDR3. Each record gives: D gene, J gene, clone size, V gene, CDR3 protein, CDR3 DNA. The D gene is left open where the match is weak. Rows may omit the clone size; those that give it use once, few, many or a size class.

d_gene: TRBD2
j_gene: TRBJ2-1
abundance: NA
v_gene: TRBV5-6
CDR3aa: CASSLRALAGNEQFF
CDR3nt: TGTGCCAGCAGCTTGAGGGCACTAGCGGGGAATGAGCAGTTCTTC

d_gene: TRBD1
j_gene: TRBJ2-7
abundance: NA
v_gene: TRBV7-2
CDR3aa: CASSPGQVGEQYF
CDR3nt: TGTGCCAGCAGCCCGGGACAGGTGGGAGAGCAGTACTTC

d_gene: TRBD2
j_gene: TRBJ2-7
abundance: NA
v_gene: TRBV4-1
CDR3aa: CASSHGMVAGGAEQYF
CDR3nt: TGCGCCAGCAGCCACGGGATGGTAGCGGGAGGGGCCGAGCAGTACTTC

d_gene: NA
j_gene: TRBJ1-2
abundance: once
v_gene: TRBV7-2
CDR3aa: CASSPQGSDYGYTF
CDR3nt: TGTGCCAGCAGCCCCCAGGGCTCCGACTATGGCTACACCTTC

d_gene: NA
j_gene: TRBJ2-1
abundance: NA
v_gene: TRBV5-6
CDR3aa: CASSFRNEQFF
CDR3nt: TGTGCCAGCAGCTTTAGGAATGAGCAGTTCTTC

d_gene: TRBD2
j_gene: TRBJ2-1
abundance: NA
v_gene: TRBV25-1
CDR3aa: CASSELSGSRDEQFF
CDR3nt: TGTGCCAGCAGTGAATTAAGCGGGAGCAGGGATGAGCAGTTCTTC

d_gene: NA
j_gene: TRBJ2-7
abundance: NA
v_gene: TRBV5-1
CDR3aa: CASSLALAGALSYEQYF
CDR3nt: TGCGCCAGCAGCTTGGCCCTGGCGGGGGCCCTCTCCTACGAGCAGTACTTC

d_gene: TRBD2
j_gene: TRBJ2-5
abundance: NA
v_gene: TRBV11-2
CDR3aa: CASSSPFGGRAGQTQYF
CDR3nt: TGTGCCAGCAGCTCCCCTTTCGGCGGGAGGGCGGGGCAGACCCAGTACTTC

d_gene: NA
j_gene: TRBJ2-7
abundance: NA
v_gene: TRBV15
CDR3aa: CATSVPGRTPYEQYF
CDR3nt: TGTGCCACCAGCGTGCCGGGACGTACACCTTACGAGCAGTACTTC

d_gene: NA
j_gene: TRBJ2-7
abundance: NA
v_gene: TRBV7-9
CDR3aa: CASSLAGPAHYEQYF
CDR3nt: TGTGCCAGCAGCTTAGCTGGACCCGCCCACTACGAGCAGTACTTC

d_gene: NA
j_gene: TRBJ2-5
abundance: once
v_gene: TRBV6-5
CDR3aa: CASSYAGTEGQETQYF
CDR3nt: TGTGCCAGCAGTTACGCGGGGACAGAGGGTCAAGAGACCCAGTACTTC

d_gene: TRBD1
j_gene: TRBJ2-3
abundance: NA
v_gene: TRBV29-1
CDR3aa: CSVERGQGTDTQYF
CDR3nt: TGCAGCGTTGAAAGGGGGCAGGGCACAGATACGCAGTATTTT

d_gene: NA
j_gene: TRBJ1-2
abundance: NA
v_gene: TRBV2
CDR3aa: CASKGRDYGYTF
CDR3nt: TGTGCCAGCAAAGGTAGAGACTATGGCTACACCTTC

d_gene: TRBD1
j_gene: TRBJ1-1
abundance: NA
v_gene: TRBV5-1
CDR3aa: CASSRTGAADTEAFF
CDR3nt: TGCGCCAGCAGCAGAACAGGGGCGGCGGACACTGAAGCTTTCTTT

d_gene: NA
j_gene: TRBJ2-5
abundance: NA
v_gene: TRBV7-9
CDR3aa: CASSLSTQLQETQYF
CDR3nt: TGTGCCAGCAGCTTAAGTACCCAGTTACAAGAGACCCAGTACTTC

d_gene: NA
j_gene: TRBJ2-7
abundance: NA
v_gene: TRBV10-3
CDR3aa: CAARKFGAQYEQYF
CDR3nt: TGTGCCGCCCGTAAGTTCGGAGCCCAGTACGAGCAGTACTTC

d_gene: TRBD2
j_gene: TRBJ2-1
abundance: NA
v_gene: TRBV7-2
CDR3aa: CASSSSGTNYNEQFF
CDR3nt: TGTGCCAGCAGCTCCTCCGGGACTAACTACAATGAGCAGTTCTTC

d_gene: TRBD1
j_gene: TRBJ1-1
abundance: NA
v_gene: TRBV10-2
CDR3aa: CASRTGAMNTEAFF
CDR3nt: TGCGCCAGCAGGACAGGGGCCATGAACACTGAAGCTTTCTTT

d_gene: NA
j_gene: TRBJ2-7
abundance: once
v_gene: TRBV6-5
CDR3aa: CASSQRYEQYF
CDR3nt: TGTGCCAGCAGTCAAAGATACGAGCAGTACTTC

d_gene: TRBD2
j_gene: TRBJ2-1
abundance: NA
v_gene: TRBV7-9
CDR3aa: CASSLAGGYNEQFF
CDR3nt: TGTGCCAGCAGCTTAGCGGGAGGGTACAATGAGCAGTTCTTC

d_gene: NA
j_gene: TRBJ2-7
abundance: NA
v_gene: TRBV7-3
CDR3aa: CASSLDPSYEQYF
CDR3nt: TGTGCCAGCAGCTTGGACCCTTCCTACGAGCAGTACTTC

d_gene: TRBD1
j_gene: TRBJ2-1
abundance: NA
v_gene: TRBV6-5
CDR3aa: CASSYSTGQYYNEQFF
CDR3nt: TGTGCCAGCAGTTACTCGACAGGGCAGTATTACAATGAGCAGTTCTTC

d_gene: TRBD1
j_gene: TRBJ1-1
abundance: NA
v_gene: TRBV19
CDR3aa: CASSPRDRVNTEAFF
CDR3nt: TGTGCCAGTAGTCCCCGGGACAGGGTGAACACTGAAGCTTTCTTT

d_gene: NA
j_gene: TRBJ2-6
abundance: NA
v_gene: TRBV19
CDR3aa: CASSFSGPGANVLTF
CDR3nt: TGTGCCAGTAGTTTCTCAGGGCCTGGGGCCAACGTCCTGACTTTC

d_gene: NA
j_gene: TRBJ2-7
abundance: NA
v_gene: TRBV11-3
CDR3aa: CASSFGQAGEQYF
CDR3nt: TGTGCCAGCAGCTTCGGACAGGCGGGGGAGCAGTACTTC

d_gene: NA
j_gene: TRBJ1-1
abundance: NA
v_gene: TRBV5-1
CDR3aa: CASSPRPQVNTEAFF
CDR3nt: TGCGCCAGCAGCCCCCGCCCACAGGTGAACACTGAAGCTTTCTTT

d_gene: TRBD1
j_gene: TRBJ1-2
abundance: NA
v_gene: TRBV28
CDR3aa: CASSLLPLAGTGTYGYTF
CDR3nt: TGTGCCAGCAGTTTATTACCTCTAGCCGGGACAGGAACCTATGGCTACACCTTC

d_gene: TRBD2
j_gene: TRBJ2-3
abundance: NA
v_gene: TRBV10-3
CDR3aa: CASSGGAADTQYF
CDR3nt: TGTGCCTCAAGCGGGGGGGCTGCAGATACGCAGTATTTT

d_gene: TRBD1
j_gene: TRBJ1-5
abundance: NA
v_gene: TRBV7-9
CDR3aa: CASSLSGTGGNQPQHF
CDR3nt: TGTGCCAGCAGCTTATCCGGGACAGGGGGAAACCAGCCCCAGCATTTT

d_gene: TRBD1
j_gene: TRBJ1-4
abundance: NA
v_gene: TRBV18
CDR3aa: CASSRGTANNEKLFF
CDR3nt: TGTGCCAGCTCCCGCGGGACAGCGAATAATGAAAAACTGTTTTTT

d_gene: TRBD1
j_gene: TRBJ1-3
abundance: NA
v_gene: TRBV5-1
CDR3aa: CASSNGTGGLGNTIYF
CDR3nt: TGCGCCAGCAGCAATGGGACAGGGGGCCTTGGAAACACCATATATTTT

d_gene: NA
j_gene: TRBJ1-5
abundance: NA
v_gene: TRBV28
CDR3aa: CASSLRVGLYSNQPQHF
CDR3nt: TGTGCCAGCAGTCTCCGGGTCGGCCTCTATAGCAATCAGCCCCAGCATTTT

d_gene: TRBD1
j_gene: TRBJ1-1
abundance: NA
v_gene: TRBV2
CDR3aa: CASRLTGPEAFF
CDR3nt: TGTGCCAGCAGGCTGACAGGGCCTGAAGCTTTCTTT

d_gene: TRBD2
j_gene: TRBJ2-1
abundance: NA
v_gene: TRBV7-9
CDR3aa: CASSSFLLAGEHNEQFF
CDR3nt: TGTGCCAGCAGCTCCTTCCTACTAGCGGGAGAACACAATGAGCAGTTCTTC

d_gene: TRBD1
j_gene: TRBJ2-3
abundance: NA
v_gene: TRBV29-1
CDR3aa: CSISRGPPEDTQYF
CDR3nt: TGCAGCATCTCCAGGGGGCCCCCCGAAGATACGCAGTATTTT

d_gene: NA
j_gene: TRBJ2-1
abundance: NA
v_gene: TRBV25-1
CDR3aa: CASSESWNEQFF
CDR3nt: TGTGCCAGCAGTGAATCCTGGAATGAGCAGTTCTTC

d_gene: NA
j_gene: TRBJ1-2
abundance: NA
v_gene: TRBV6-4
CDR3aa: CASSEQGSSYGYTF
CDR3nt: TGTGCCAGCAGTGAGCAGGGATCCTCCTATGGCTACACCTTC

d_gene: NA
j_gene: TRBJ2-1
abundance: NA
v_gene: TRBV7-2
CDR3aa: CASSLGFAPNPNEQFF
CDR3nt: TGTGCCAGCAGCTTAGGATTCGCCCCTAACCCCAATGAGCAGTTCTTC

d_gene: TRBD1
j_gene: TRBJ1-2
abundance: NA
v_gene: TRBV19
CDR3aa: CASSPVGGTGASNYGYTF
CDR3nt: TGTGCCAGTAGCCCTGTCGGAGGGACAGGGGCTTCTAACTATGGCTACACCTTC

d_gene: NA
j_gene: TRBJ2-7
abundance: NA
v_gene: TRBV6-1
CDR3aa: CASSEQQGYEQYF
CDR3nt: TGTGCCAGCAGTGAACAACAGGGCTACGAGCAGTACTTC

d_gene: TRBD1
j_gene: TRBJ2-3
abundance: NA
v_gene: TRBV5-1
CDR3aa: CASSALTGGNTDTQYF
CDR3nt: TGCGCCAGCAGCGCCCTGACAGGGGGCAACACAGATACGCAGTATTTT

d_gene: NA
j_gene: TRBJ2-3
abundance: NA
v_gene: TRBV19
CDR3aa: CASSILATGFSTDTQYF
CDR3nt: TGTGCCAGTAGTATCTTGGCCACAGGGTTTAGCACAGATACGCAGTATTTT

d_gene: NA
j_gene: TRBJ2-5
abundance: NA
v_gene: TRBV2
CDR3aa: CASTRAGPLETQYF
CDR3nt: TGTGCCAGCACTCGAGCGGGTCCCTTAGAGACCCAGTACTTC

d_gene: NA
j_gene: TRBJ2-3
abundance: NA
v_gene: TRBV30
CDR3aa: CAWRGTLSTDTQYF
CDR3nt: TGTGCCTGGAGAGGGACACTTAGCACAGATACGCAGTATTTT

d_gene: TRBD2
j_gene: TRBJ2-5
abundance: NA
v_gene: TRBV11-1
CDR3aa: CASSTSGGRQETQYF
CDR3nt: TGTGCCAGCAGCACTAGCGGGGGTCGTCAAGAGACCCAGTACTTC

d_gene: TRBD1
j_gene: TRBJ1-3
abundance: NA
v_gene: TRBV18
CDR3aa: CASSPDRGHTIYF
CDR3nt: TGTGCCAGCTCACCAGACAGGGGACACACCATATATTTT

d_gene: NA
j_gene: TRBJ2-2
abundance: NA
v_gene: TRBV6-5
CDR3aa: CASSSFENTGELFF
CDR3nt: TGTGCCAGCAGTTCATTCGAAAACACCGGGGAGCTGTTTTTT

d_gene: TRBD2
j_gene: TRBJ2-3
abundance: NA
v_gene: TRBV18
CDR3aa: CASSPPSGGITDTQYF
CDR3nt: TGTGCCAGCTCACCACCAAGCGGGGGGATCACAGATACGCAGTATTTT

d_gene: NA
j_gene: TRBJ2-1
abundance: NA
v_gene: TRBV5-6
CDR3aa: CASRLKSSYNEQFF
CDR3nt: TGTGCCAGCAGGTTGAAGAGCTCCTACAATGAGCAGTTCTTC

d_gene: NA
j_gene: TRBJ2-5
abundance: NA
v_gene: TRBV30
CDR3aa: CAWSISETQYF
CDR3nt: TGTGCCTGGAGTATATCAGAGACCCAGTACTTC

d_gene: NA
j_gene: TRBJ2-7
abundance: NA
v_gene: TRBV18
CDR3aa: CASSPPVESYEQYF
CDR3nt: TGTGCCAGCTCACCACCAGTAGAGTCCTACGAGCAGTACTTC

d_gene: NA
j_gene: TRBJ1-6
abundance: NA
v_gene: TRBV2
CDR3aa: CASSPRQIQDSPLHF
CDR3nt: TGTGCCAGCAGCCCTCGACAAATCCAGGATTCACCCCTCCACTTT

d_gene: NA
j_gene: TRBJ1-2
abundance: NA
v_gene: TRBV7-9
CDR3aa: CASSKGTANFFF
CDR3nt: TGTGCCAGCAGCAAGGGGACGGCGAACTTCTTCTTC

d_gene: NA
j_gene: TRBJ2-6
abundance: NA
v_gene: TRBV6-1
CDR3aa: CASSQGLAGANVLTF
CDR3nt: TGTGCCAGCAGCCAAGGGTTGGCTGGGGCCAACGTCCTGACTTTC

d_gene: NA
j_gene: TRBJ2-7
abundance: NA
v_gene: TRBV9
CDR3aa: CASSVDAGGANYEQYF
CDR3nt: TGTGCCAGCAGCGTGGACGCAGGGGGGGCCAACTACGAGCAGTACTTC